The 27 T cell receptor beta chains reported below all come from one sample, sequenced in a study of blood T cell repertoires in COVID-19. TCRdb's table, derived via immunoSEQ multiplex PCR, lists solely in-frame clones and lacks some. The sample carries about 200,000 clones, around 86% recorded once. Sequenced input: PBMCs or T cells enriched from blood (not recorded which). These receptors all stem from a man in his forties with acute COVID-19.

This chain uses TRBV28 with TRBJ1-5; 12 bases agree with TRBD1. The CDR3 is 17 amino acids. With V trimmed by 6 bases and J by 0 bases, 6 bases remained unmatched. CDR1 is MDHEN, CDR2 SYDVKM, per germline. This chain's CDR3 is CASRWDRGQYSNQPQHF. The CDR3 DNA reads TGTGCCAGCAGGTGGGACAGGGGGCAATATAGCAATCAGCCCCAGCATTTT.

The rearrangement uses TRBV3-1 (or the pseudogene TRBV3-2) and TRBJ1-4, with TRBD1 identical over 8 bases. The CDR3 is 15 residues long. In germline, CDR1 is LGHDT, CDR2 YNNKEL (reference sequence). V trimming: 2 bases; J trimming: 7 bases; junction bases outside the gene matches: 6. The CDR3 DNA reads as TGTGCCAGCAGCCAATGGACAGGGAGGAGTGAAAAACTGTTTTTT. It encodes CASSQWTGRSEKLFF.

In nucleotides, the CDR3 is TGTGCCAGCTCACCGCTGGCCTCGGCAGGAAAACTGTTTTTT. It yields the protein CASSPLASAGKLFF. The J gene is TRBJ1-4, the V gene TRBV18, with D unclear. Germline CDR1 is KGHSH and CDR2 is LQKENI. With 3 bases removed from V and 10 bases from J, the gap between germline ends came to 15 bases. There are 14 residues in the CDR3.

The gene calls are TRBV25-1 and TRBJ2-1; D is ambiguous. The CDR3 extends over 14 amino acids. The ends were cut back, 9 bases at V and 2 bases at J, with 14 bases in the middle. Per germline, CDR1 MGHDK and CDR2 SYGVNS. The CDR3 nucleotides read TGTGCCAGTCGGCCGGAAGACACCTACAATGAGCAGTTCTTC. Residues: CASRPEDTYNEQFF.

This clone was detected only once. The chain uses TRBV28 and TRBJ1-1, with a tentative D call TRBD1 (5 bases). Trimming left V 5 bases short and J 0 bases short, with 13 bases between. The CDR3 is 15 residues long. In germline, CDR1 is MDHEN, CDR2 SYDVKM. In DNA, the CDR3 is TGTGCCAGCAGTCCAGACAGCCCTTTGAACACTGAAGCTTTCTTT. It is translated as CASSPDSPLNTEAFF.

The chain is built from TRBV6-5 and TRBJ2-2; the D gene is possibly TRBD2 (6 bases). Germline values: CDR1 MNHEY, CDR2 SVGAGI. This CDR3 has 15 residues. V lost 8 bases, J lost 4 bases, and 17 bases lay in between. The CDR3 DNA sequence: TGTGCCAGCGGATCGAGACTAGTCGGCACCGGGGAGCTGTTTTTT. It codes for CASGSRLVGTGELFF.

V and J are TRBV6-4 and TRBJ2-2; 9 bases map to TRBD1. Germline assignment: CDR1 MRHNA and CDR2 SNTAGT. The V segment lost 6 bases and the J segment 6 bases; nucleotides outside the gene matches: 5. This CDR3 comprises 14 residues. The CDR3 here is CASRRTGVAGELFF. DNA for the CDR3: TGTGCCAGCAGACGGACAGGGGTAGCCGGGGAGCTGTTTTTT.

The gene calls are TRBV20-1 and TRBJ2-5; D gene ambiguous. This CDR3 has 11 amino acids. Trimming left V 0 bases short and J 5 bases short, with 4 bases between. The germline V gene encodes CDR1 DFQATT and CDR2 SNEGSKA (reference sequence). This CDR3 is CSARDPETQYF. The CDR3 nucleotides are TGCAGTGCTAGAGATCCTGAGACCCAGTACTTC.

The count of this clone is one. The gene calls are TRBV7-9 and TRBJ2-7; 7 nucleotides agree with TRBD1. Germline V gene sequence: CDR1 SEHNR, CDR2 FQNEAQ (reference sequence). Trimming cost V 5 bases and J 5 bases; bases outside gene matches: 12. The CDR3 runs to 15 residues. This CDR3 reads CASSPTATGIHEQYF. DNA for the CDR3: TGTGCCAGCAGCCCAACCGCGACAGGGATCCACGAGCAGTACTTC.

V and J are TRBV28 and TRBJ2-7, with 15 nucleotides matching TRBD2. In germline, CDR1 is MDHEN, CDR2 SYDVKM. V lost 5 bases and J lost 9; bases outside the gene matches: 11. This CDR3 is built from 16 residues. For the CDR3, the DNA is TGTGCCAGCAGTATAGGGACTAGCGGGAGGACTCGGGGGCAGTACTTC. This translates into CASSIGTSGRTRGQYF.

The chain links TRBV28 to TRBJ2-1; the match to TRBD1 covers 8 bases. J was trimmed by 4 bases and V by 10 bases; bases with no gene match: 18. In germline, CDR1 is MDHEN, CDR2 SYDVKM. CDR3 length: 17 residues. The DNA of the CDR3 is TGTGCCACTAATCACATAAAAACAGGGGGACCTTACAATGAGCAGTTCTTC. It encodes CATNHIKTGGPYNEQFF.

The chain recombines TRBV7-9 with TRBJ2-1, with D possibly matching TRBD1 (5 bases). V shed 4 bases and J shed 9 bases, with 19 bases lying between them. This CDR3 has 15 amino acids. The germline gives CDR1 SEHNR, CDR2 FQNEAQ (reference sequence). CDR3 residues: CASSSLGLVGGEQFF. CDR3 nucleotide sequence: TGTGCCAGCAGCTCCTTGGGGCTAGTTGGTGGTGAGCAGTTCTTC.

The chain combines TRBV9 with TRBJ2-3; 10 bases line up with TRBD2. This CDR3 region has 17 residues. Germline V CDR1 and CDR2: SGDLS, YYNGEE. V lost 1 base and J lost 1; bases outside the gene matches: 6. CDR3 bases: TGTGCCAGCAGCGTATCTCAGCTAGCGGGAGGCACAGATACGCAGTATTTT. The encoded protein is CASSVSQLAGGTDTQYF.

V is TRBV12-5 and J is TRBJ1-1; possible D gene TRBD1, 5 bases. V lost 2 bases to trimming and J lost 5 bases, with 9 bases between them. The CDR3 contains 13 residues. CDR1 is LGHNT and CDR2 is FRNRAP in the germline V gene. Here the CDR3 DNA reads TGTGCTAGTGGTTTGTCAGGGTCGACTGAAGCTTTCTTT. This codes for CASGLSGSTEAFF.

The V call is TRBV19, the J call TRBJ2-1, with TRBD2 as a possible D gene (6 bases). The CDR3 consists of 16 residues. Trimming removed 3 bases from V and 0 bases from J, with 12 bases in between. Germline CDR1 is LNHDA and CDR2 is SQIVND (reference sequence). DNA of the CDR3: TGTGCCAGTAGTATTCAAGCGGGTGGCTCCTACAATGAGCAGTTCTTC. It codes for CASSIQAGGSYNEQFF.

J is TRBJ1-1 and V is TRBV12-3 or TRBV12-4; the match to TRBD1 covers 7 bases. The CDR3 loop spans 13 amino acids. Trimming at V came to 6 bases and at J to 4 bases, leaving 5 bases not matched to a gene. The CDR3: CASSLQGSTEAFF. The CDR3 DNA reads as TGTGCCAGCAGCTTACAGGGGTCCACTGAAGCTTTCTTT.

The sample holds one count of this clone. DNA of the CDR3: TGTGCCAGCAGCCCCCTAACAGGACACTACGAGCAGTACTTC. The encoded protein is CASSPLTGHYEQYF. V is TRBV11-2 and J is TRBJ2-7, with D maybe TRBD1 (5 bases). Germline assignment: CDR1 SGHAT and CDR2 FQNNGV. Trimming removed 5 bases at V and 3 bases at J, with 14 bases between. The CDR3 length is 14 residues.

The chain joins TRBV6-6 to TRBJ2-7, with D tentatively TRBD2 (6 bases). CDR1 is MNHNY and CDR2 is SVGAGI in the germline V gene (reference sequence). The CDR3 sequence is 13 residues long. Trimming took 2 bases from V and 4 from J, leaving 9 bases between them. CDR3 nucleotides: TGTGCCAGCAGTTACAACGGGGGTTACGAGCAGTACTTC. Translating gives CASSYNGGYEQYF.

The chain uses TRBV5-5 and TRBJ1-1; D gene uncertain. V shed 1 base and J shed 4 bases, with 14 bases lying between them. CDR1 and CDR2 (germline): SGHKS, YYEKEE (reference sequence). This CDR3 comprises 15 residues. As DNA, the CDR3 is TGTGCCAGCAGCTTGACAGCCACCCTGGGCACTGAAGCTTTCTTT. This gives the protein CASSLTATLGTEAFF.

The chain links TRBV5-4 to TRBJ2-1; 11 nucleotides match TRBD2. Germline lookup yields CDR1 SGHNT and CDR2 YYREEE (reference sequence). V lost 4 bases to trimming and J lost 5 bases; unmatched junction nucleotides: 8. This CDR3 has 16 amino acids. The CDR3 loop is CASSTQGTSGDNEQFF. The CDR3 DNA follows: TGTGCCAGCAGCACGCAAGGGACTAGCGGAGACAATGAGCAGTTCTTC.

The CDR3 bases are TGTGCCAGCAGTTCCGAACTACAGGGGCTAAAACTGTTTTTT. This codes for CASSSELQGLKLFF. The gene calls are TRBV28 and TRBJ1-4; 7 bases fit TRBD1. Per the germline V gene, CDR1 is MDHEN and CDR2 is SYDVKM. CDR3 length equals 14 residues. Unmatched junction bases numbered 9, after V lost 4 bases and J lost 10 bases.

The V call is TRBV27, the J call TRBJ1-6; TRBD1 aligns across 8 bases. V shed 3 bases, J shed 14 bases, and the junction held 12 bases outside the gene matches. CDR1 and CDR2 (germline): MNHEY, SMNVEV (reference sequence). CDR3 length: 15 amino acids. CDR3 loop: CASSFSDRGVGALHF. Here the CDR3 DNA reads TGTGCCAGCAGTTTCAGTGACAGGGGAGTGGGGGCCCTCCACTTT.

This clone was recorded only once. The chain couples TRBV5-4 to TRBJ2-5, with D maybe TRBD1 (6 bases). This CDR3 spans 16 amino acids. Germline V gives CDR1 SGHNT, CDR2 YYREEE (reference sequence). Trimming took off 2 bases at V and 4 bases at J, with 18 bases between the two ends. CDR3 nucleotides: TGTGCCAGCAGCTTAAAGTATCGAGGGGGTCCAGAGACCCAGTACTTC. Its protein is CASSLKYRGGPETQYF.

The gene calls are TRBV7-9 and TRBJ1-6; D unclear. The ends were cut back, 5 bases at V and 7 bases at J, with 12 bases in the middle. CDR1 SEHNR and CDR2 FQNEAQ come from the germline V gene (reference sequence). The CDR3 length is 14 residues. The CDR3 loop reads CASSPSGLNSPLHF. In DNA form, the CDR3 reads TGTGCCAGCAGCCCGAGCGGGTTGAATTCACCCCTCCACTTT. Combining the CDR3 with reference TRBV7-9 and TRBJ1-6 gives the whole variable domain DTGVSQNPRHKITKRGQNVTFRCDPISEHNRLYWYRQTLGQGPEFLTYFQNEAQLEKSRLLSDRFSAERPKGSFSTLEIQRTEQGDSAMYLCASSPSGLNSPLHFGNGTRLTVT.

This chain links TRBV30 with TRBJ2-2, with a tentative D call TRBD2 (6 bases). In germline, CDR1 is GTSNPN, CDR2 SVGIG (reference sequence). The CDR3 runs 14 residues. V was clipped by 3 bases and J by 5 bases, with 13 bases between them. The CDR3 DNA reads TGTGCCTGGAGACGGCTAGCGACTACCGGGGAGCTGTTTTTT. Its protein is CAWRRLATTGELFF.

The chain employs TRBV27 and TRBJ1-6, with 8 bases fitting TRBD1. This CDR3 comprises 15 residues. Germline V gives CDR1 MNHEY, CDR2 SMNVEV (reference sequence). V was clipped by 2 bases and J by 5 bases; unmatched bases: 2. The CDR3 DNA sequence: TGTGCCAGCAGTTTACGACAGGGGCATAATTCACCCCTCCACTTT. The encoded protein is CASSLRQGHNSPLHF.

DNA of the CDR3: TGTGCCAGCAGTGCGGAACAGTTCTATGGCTACACCTTC. Translating gives CASSAEQFYGYTF. The chain recombines TRBV2 with TRBJ1-2; D gene ambiguous. V shed 4 bases and J shed 4 bases, with 10 bases lying between them. The CDR3 runs to 13 residues. Germline CDR1 and CDR2: SNHLY and FYNNEI.